This TCR beta chain was identified in a study of T cells in Graves' hyperthyroidism and ophthalmopathy. At the level of the study: Pretreatment peripheral blood was obtained at initial diagnosis.

CDR3 size: 12 residues. Trimming took off 1 base at V and 4 bases at J, with 3 bases between the two ends. Germline V lookup: CDR1 LGHDT, CDR2 YNNKEL (reference sequence). Study outcomes and limitations: Most thyroid clonotypes expanded above 0.001 were also detected in blood.

A few counts support this clonotype. Its antigen is not identified. TCR beta CDR3 regions were amplified from RNA transcripts. The HTBI set primed first-round TCR CDR3 RT-PCR. TCRdb independently ran MiXCR on the multiplex PCR reads; one entry per CDR3 protein. The repertoire holds a few hundred thousand distinct CDR3 sequences, 15% seen once, with 32% in the top ten. For Graves' hyperthyroidism to be stable, ophthalmopathy could not progress within 18 months. Investigators excluded patients with uncontrolled infection, other autoimmune disease, pregnancy or lactation. The material sequenced was blood. The gene calls are TRBV3-1 and TRBJ2-3; no definite D call. This TCR was sampled from a woman in her 30s with Graves' hyperthyroidism. The CDR3 here is CASSQVSDTQYF. CDR3 nucleotide sequence: TGTGCCAGCAGCCAAGTGTCAGATACGCAGTATTTT.